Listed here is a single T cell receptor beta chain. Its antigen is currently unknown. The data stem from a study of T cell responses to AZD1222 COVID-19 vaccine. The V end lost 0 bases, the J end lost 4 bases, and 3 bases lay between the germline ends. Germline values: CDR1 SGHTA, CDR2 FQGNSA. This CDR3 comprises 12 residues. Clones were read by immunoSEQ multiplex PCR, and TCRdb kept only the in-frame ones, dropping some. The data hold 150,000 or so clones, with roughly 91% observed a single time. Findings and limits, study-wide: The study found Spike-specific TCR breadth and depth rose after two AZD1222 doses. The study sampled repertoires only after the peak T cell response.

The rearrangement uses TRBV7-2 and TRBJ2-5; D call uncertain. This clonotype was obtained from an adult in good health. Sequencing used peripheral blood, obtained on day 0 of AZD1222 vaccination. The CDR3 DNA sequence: TGTGCCAGCAGCTTAGCGAGAGAGACCCAGTACTTC. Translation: CASSLARETQYF.